These 5 T cell receptor beta chains originate from one sample sequenced in a study of cytotoxic CD8 clonotypes in ibrutinib-treated CLL. The protocol was immunoSEQ multiplex PCR, while the TCRdb copy is restricted to in-frame clones and leaves out a portion. Counted here are 250,000 to 350,000 clones, 60% to 80% occurring once; the ten biggest clones make up around 5.1%. The sequencing used PBMCs, collected at disease progression, from a patient treated with ibrutinib. The receptors originated from a human donor with chronic lymphocytic leukemia.

J is TRBJ2-7 and V is TRBV19; TRBD2 aligns across 16 bases. In germline, CDR1 is LNHDA, CDR2 SQIVND (reference sequence). V gave up 5 bases and J gave up 1 base; unmatched junction bases: 5. The CDR3 extends over 17 amino acids. This chain's CDR3 is CASSPVGLAGGSYEQYF. Here the CDR3 DNA reads TGTGCCAGTAGTCCAGTGGGACTAGCGGGAGGGTCCTACGAGCAGTACTTC. Full variable domain (outside the CDR3, taken from reference TRBV19 and TRBJ2-7): DGGITQSPKYLFRKEGQNVTLSCEQNLNHDAMYWYRQDPGQGLRLIYYSQIVNDFQKGDIAEGYSVSREKKESFPLTVTSAQKNPTAFYLCASSPVGLAGGSYEQYFGPGTRLTVT.

The CDR3 sequence is CASSSGGGNQPQHF. DNA of the CDR3: TGTGCCAGCAGCTCCGGGGGGGGGAATCAGCCCCAGCATTTT. This sequence joins TRBV7-6 and TRBJ1-5, with D possibly TRBD1 on 5 matching bases. This CDR3 is built from 14 residues. Trimming stripped 4 bases from V and 4 bases from J, with 11 bases between. The germline gives CDR1 SGHVS, CDR2 FNYEAQ.

The V and J genes are TRBV5-1 and TRBJ1-2; possible D gene TRBD1, 5 bases. The CDR3 loop spans 16 amino acids. V lost 3 bases to trimming and J lost 6 bases, with 21 bases between them. The germline V gene has CDR1 SGHRS and CDR2 YFSETQ. CDR3 sequence reads: CASSSQRVRGIDGYTF. The CDR3 DNA reads as TGCGCCAGCAGCTCCCAACGGGTGAGGGGTATTGATGGCTACACCTTC.

The chain joins TRBV10-3 to TRBJ2-5; a weak D match, TRBD2 (5 bases). V lost 4 bases, J lost 2 bases, and 8 bases lay in between. This CDR3 is 13 amino acids long. Germline-derived CDR1 and CDR2 are ENHRY and SYGVKD. This CDR3 is CAISGREQETQYF. CDR3 DNA: TGTGCCATCAGTGGACGGGAACAAGAGACCCAGTACTTC.

The V gene is TRBV25-1, the J gene TRBJ1-1; D call uncertain. Trimming removed 2 bases from V and 3 bases from J, with 7 bases in between. The CDR3 consists of 13 residues. Germline V CDR1 and CDR2: MGHDK, SYGVNS. Written as DNA, the CDR3 is TGTGCCAGCAGTGAAAATCGGGACACTGAAGCTTTCTTT. This codes for CASSENRDTEAFF.